The TCR beta chain under discussion was sequenced for a study of blood T cells in healthy people across ages. Alongside a J-beta primer mix, a sample-barcoded 5' primer served in a second PCR lasting about 7 to 12 cycles. Every molecule of cDNA carried a tag from a template-switch adaptor with 12 random nucleotides. MiXCR was run by TCRdb on the 5' RACE reads, yielding one entry per CDR3 protein. The table includes roughly 800,000 distinct CDR3 sequences, approximately 25% detected once. Points from the study as a whole: The diversity estimates, figures obtained from one million T cells, were considered underestimates.

Losses at the gene ends were 8 bases for V and 4 bases for J; bases not matched to a gene: 4. The CDR3 is made up of 13 amino acids. CDR1 and CDR2 (germline): MNHNY, SVGAGI (reference sequence). This clonotype was counted only a few times. Antigen specificity is unknown. In addition, the sample was reused for a study of T cells of mothers and their children. That report adds: Second-PCR primer M1S introduced sample barcodes and 2-4 random nucleotides.

The TCR sequence derives from a boy younger than 18 in good health. The J gene is TRBJ2-7, the V gene TRBV6-6; the match to TRBD1 covers 11 bases. Sequencing was carried out using blood. CDR3 DNA: TGTGCCAGCGGACGGGACAGGGGGTACGAGCAGTACTTC. Protein sequence: CASGRDRGYEQYF.